Sequencing of this T cell receptor beta chain was carried out in a study of OX40 agonist ivuxolimab in advanced cancers. Study-wide context: Patients in the trial were receiving intravenous ivuxolimab every 2 weeks, at doses of 0.01 to 10 mg/kg. A diagnosis of hepatocellular carcinoma, melanoma, renal cell or head and neck cancer was present in dose-escalation patients. Past anti-PD-1, anti-PD-L1 or anti-CTLA-4 therapy was accepted, and 40% to 50% had received some. Of the patients, three showed partial responses, one with hepatocellular carcinoma and two with cutaneous melanoma.

This clone was seen just once. The table came from immunoSEQ multiplex PCR; TCRdb's copy has only in-frame clones and leaves some out. The table lists 50,000 to 65,000 clones, 82% of them singletons, with approximately 5% in the top ten. Germline lookup yields CDR1 SGHTS and CDR2 YDEGEE. J lost 2 bases, V lost 3 bases, and 5 bases had no gene match. The CDR3 is 15 residues long. Sample: CD4+ or CD8+ T cells sorted from blood, taken in a trial of the OX40 agonist ivuxolimab. The receptor was isolated from an adult with an advanced solid tumor such as melanoma, head and neck, liver or kidney cancer. This rearrangement joins TRBV5-8 to TRBJ2-5; 9 bases line up with TRBD1. Written as DNA, the CDR3 is TGTGCCAGCAGCTCCCTAGGACAGGGGCAAGAGACCCAGTACTTC. As protein: CASSSLGQGQETQYF.